Listed below are T cell receptor beta chains from one sample, sequenced in a study of human T cells and chemical hapten exposure. Each CDR3 protein gets one entry after TCRdb re-called the RACE reads with MiXCR. The sample gives 85,000 to 100,000 distinct CDR3 sequences, 25% to 30% of which show up once; 10% is in the top ten. The sample consisted of whole blood, taken in connection with sensitization to the hapten diphenylcyclopropenone (DPC). These receptors all stem from a man aged 35 to 55 with alopecia areata. Some clones in this sample may be carry-over from other donors' samples. Both conserved end residues are part of each CDR3.

J gene,V gene,CDR3 length,CDR3 protein
TRBJ2-1,TRBV7-9,15,CASSLGWREGNEQFF
TRBJ2-1,TRBV6-5,11,CASSYLYEQFF
TRBJ2-7,TRBV5-1,13,CASSPGLAREQYF
TRBJ2-1,TRBV9,19,CASSVARSSFRGSYNEQFF
TRBJ2-5,TRBV7-2,17,CASSRSGARGSQETQYF
TRBJ1-1,TRBV2,14,CASSQRDRGLEAFF
TRBJ1-4,TRBV4-1,16,CASSHDRGETNEKLFF
TRBJ2-3,TRBV12-3/TRBV12-4,12,CASSLLTDTQYF
TRBJ2-6,TRBV7-8,14,CASSLQSTGNVLTF
TRBJ2-1,TRBV20-1,14,CSARDLAGGNEQFF
TRBJ2-3,TRBV19,14,CASRRMGGTDTQYF
TRBJ2-1,TRBV5-4,14,CASSLEPGRIEQFF
TRBJ2-5,TRBV4-3,15,CASSQLSGDQETQYF
TRBJ1-1,TRBV6-5,12,CASSFSGGRAFF
TRBJ2-7,TRBV7-8,12,CASSSSGLEQYF
TRBJ2-3,TRBV7-9,16,CASSSGTASSTDTQYF
TRBJ2-1,TRBV6-1,16,CASSTPGLAGINEQFF
TRBJ2-3,TRBV7-2,14,CASSLELGSDTQYF
TRBJ1-2,TRBV7-8,16,CASSFGWTGGIYGYTF
TRBJ2-7,TRBV3-1,16,CASSGGLAGEAYEQYF